A few counts support the clone carrying this TCR beta chain. These data are taken from a study of patients and donors after allogeneic stem cell transplantation. MiXCR, run by TCRdb on the RT-PCR reads, gives a single entry per CDR3 protein. The data contain some 160,000 distinct CDR3 sequences, roughly 24% of them singletons. This CDR3 comprises 20 residues. The V and J ends lost 2 bases and 0 bases, in that order; junction bases with no gene match: 16. The genes are TRBV12-3 or TRBV12-4 and TRBJ1-5, with 7 bases aligning to TRBD1. The sequence was collected from a human donor who was either an allogeneic HSCT recipient or a stem cell or donor lymphocyte infusion donor (not recorded which). It is not recorded whose cells these are; they may come from a transplant donor. The sample was blood, either unsorted or a sorted T cell fraction (not recorded which). The CDR3 DNA follows: TGTGCCAGCAGTTTATCGAATCGCAGGGGGTATGGCTATAGCAATCAGCCCCAGCATTTT. It encodes CASSLSNRRGYGYSNQPQHF.